The rows below give T cell receptor beta chains drawn from one sample of a study of response to subunit inactivated influenza vaccine. MiXCR was run by TCRdb on the RT-PCR reads, yielding one entry per CDR3 protein. Of about 540,000 distinct CDR3 sequences listed, 20% to 25% are singletons. These same data were also listed under a study on T cells expressing NK-cell markers.

The sequencing here drew on CD4+ T cells sorted from PBMCs, taken 11 to 12 days after vaccination. These receptors were collected from a middle-aged man who received an inactivated influenza vaccine. CDR3s leave out the opening cysteine and the closing phenylalanine or tryptophan.

TRBV6-1,ASSERPTGNQPQH
TRBV9,ASSPSPGTFNEQY
TRBV6-2/TRBV6-3,ASSKTRSEQF
TRBV6-1,ASSEVGQYGYT
TRBV20-1,SASPGQRYGYT
TRBV4-3,ASSQDTGANVLT
TRBV6-5,ASSYSRMGGEQF
TRBV7-9,ASSWPGLAGYNEQF
TRBV3-1,ASSRGTPNGELF
TRBV11-3,ASSFSWGTQETQY
TRBV4-3,ASSQQAGGAGTF
TRBV6-2/TRBV6-3,ASSYLAGAPRLNEQF
TRBV5-1,ASSQGTSNQPQH
TRBV10-3,AILGTGEIGYGYT
TRBV29-1,SVTSAGGSQPQH
TRBV5-1,ASSSATGEGYT
TRBV15,ATSRSQGNVREQY
TRBV24-1,ATSDYRTVTSSYNEQF
TRBV7-8,ASSRDGGRQNTEAF
TRBV28,ASSYPGQDYQPQH
TRBV20-1,SAGLAGMPYEQY
TRBV12-3/TRBV12-4,ATNRGLNTEAF
TRBV20-1,SARVQGDQPQH
TRBV28,ASSSQDRVEQF
TRBV15,ATSRPLAGIQETQY
TRBV29-1,SAGTGGIGSPLH